The 24 T cell receptor beta chains below come from one sample, sequenced in a study of T-cell reconstitution after alpha-beta-depleted transplantation in children. Construction of the TCRbeta library involved unique molecular identifiers. TCRdb re-called the PCR reads through MiXCR, storing one row per CDR3 protein. The table shows about 500,000 distinct CDR3 sequences, with 30% to 35% occurring only once. The sequences come from PBMCs from the stem cell graft donor, collected from the stem cell graft. These receptors came from a human donor who donated a stem cell graft to a child with aplastic anemia.

This chain connects TRBV28 to TRBJ1-2, with 8 bases that match TRBD1. The trim removed 6 bases at V and 7 bases at J, leaving 13 bases unmatched. This CDR3 is 15 amino acids long. Germline V gene lookup returns CDR1 MDHEN and CDR2 SYDVKM. This CDR3 reads CASSVVGRGLSGYTF. CDR3 DNA: TGTGCCAGCAGCGTCGTAGGCAGGGGGCTATCTGGCTACACCTTC.

This clonotype showed up just a few times. The rearrangement joins TRBV5-4 to TRBJ1-2; D may be TRBD1 (5 bases). Germline V lookup: CDR1 SGHNT, CDR2 YYREEE (reference sequence). The CDR3 spans 14 residues. With 4 bases removed from V and 2 bases from J, the gap between germline ends came to 12 bases. CDR3 coding DNA: TGTGCCAGCAGCAGCGGCGGGGGAAACTATGGCTACACCTTC. Encoded protein: CASSSGGGNYGYTF.

V gene TRBV5-1 combines with J gene TRBJ2-3; 10 bases are shared with TRBD2. The V gene's germline CDR1 is SGHRS and CDR2 YFSETQ. The CDR3 has 17 residues. V lost 0 bases, J lost 3 bases, and 7 bases stayed unmatched. CDR3 residues: CASSLVSGRRLTDTQYF. CDR3 DNA: TGCGCCAGCAGCTTGGTTAGCGGGAGGCGCTTGACAGATACGCAGTATTTT.

In regard to this clonotype: One end of the junction varies from germline; a read error may be responsible. The chain has TRBV7-2 and TRBJ2-1; 9 nucleotides line up with TRBD2. This CDR3 region has 19 residues. Looked up from germline, CDR1 is SGHTA and CDR2 is FQGNSA. The CDR3, as DNA: TGTGCCAGCAGTTTAGGCTTTAGCGGGGGCGCGAGGGTAGACAATGAGCAGTTCTTC. This codes for CASSLGFSGGARVDNEQFF.

The table lists this clonotype with a few counts. This rearrangement joins TRBV5-1 to TRBJ1-1; TRBD1 matches 9 bases. The CDR3 has 13 amino acids. After removal of 5 bases from V and 4 bases from J, the junction contained 3 bases not matched to a gene. CDR1 and CDR2 from the germline V gene are SGHRS and YFSETQ. The CDR3 sequence: CASSGQGSTEAFF. CDR3 sequence (DNA): TGCGCCAGCAGTGGACAGGGGTCCACTGAAGCTTTCTTT. The entire variable domain, with the rest obtained from reference TRBV5-1 and TRBJ1-1, is as follows: KAGVTQTPRYLIKTRGQQVTLSCSPISGHRSVSWYQQTPGQGLQFLFEYFSETQRNKGNFPGRFSGRQFSNSRSEMNVSTLELGDSALYLCASSGQGSTEAFFGQGTRLTVV.

The rearrangement links TRBV6-1 to TRBJ2-7; 9 bases agree with TRBD1. The CDR3 contains 14 residues. Germline V lookup: CDR1 MNHNS, CDR2 SASEGT. J lost 5 bases, V lost 6 bases, and 8 bases had no gene match. CDR3 DNA: TGTGCCAGCAGCCCTAACAGGGGGCGGAACGAGCAGTACTTC. Its protein product is CASSPNRGRNEQYF.

V usage is TRBV7-2 and J usage is TRBJ2-7, with D possibly being TRBD2 (6 bases). The V end lost 5 bases, the J end lost 5 bases, and 16 bases lay between the germline ends. The CDR3 covers 14 residues. CDR1 SGHTA and CDR2 FQGNSA come from the germline V gene. The CDR3 nucleotides read TGTGCCAGCAGCCTGCGGGATGCGGGCCACGAGCAGTACGTC. It specifies CASSLRDAGHEQYV.

This clonotype was seen a handful of times. The chain recombines TRBV15 with TRBJ2-1; D unresolved. The CDR3 is made up of 10 amino acids. V lost 9 bases, J lost 8 bases, and 8 bases lay in between. CDR1 is LNHNV, CDR2 YYDKDF, per germline (reference sequence). This chain's CDR3 is CATTRHEQFF. DNA for the CDR3: TGTGCCACGACGCGGCATGAGCAGTTCTTC.

This clonotype was detected a few times. The chain carries TRBV29-1 and TRBJ2-3, with a weak D call TRBD2 (5 bases). The germline V gene encodes CDR1 SQVTM and CDR2 ANQGSEA. V dropped 3 bases and J dropped 1 base, with 8 bases sitting between them. The CDR3 consists of 13 residues. The CDR3 loop reads CSVDGEGTDTQYF. CDR3 DNA sequence: TGCAGCGTTGACGGGGAAGGCACAGATACGCAGTATTTT.

The V and J genes are TRBV12-3 or TRBV12-4 and TRBJ2-1; D ambiguous. The germline V and J ends were trimmed by 7 bases and 6 bases, with 10 bases remaining between them. This CDR3 region has 12 residues. The CDR3 reads CASTSPLNEQFF. The CDR3 DNA reads as TGTGCCAGCACCTCACCCCTCAATGAGCAGTTCTTC.

This chain connects TRBV3-1 to TRBJ1-1; D call uncertain. CDR1 and CDR2 from the germline V gene are LGHDT and YNNKEL (reference sequence). The CDR3 sequence is 13 residues long. V was shortened by 0 bases and J by 7 bases, with 9 bases between the two germline ends. The CDR3: CASSQDIMGEAFF. For the CDR3, the DNA is TGTGCCAGCAGCCAAGATATAATGGGTGAAGCTTTCTTT. Based on the CDR3 plus reference TRBV3-1 and TRBJ1-1, the full variable domain is DTAVSQTPKYLVTQMGNDKSIKCEQNLGHDTMYWYKQDSKKFLKIMFSYNNKELIINETVPNRFSPKSPDKAHLNLHINSLELGDSAVYFCASSQDIMGEAFFGQGTRLTVV.

The V call is TRBV6-2 or TRBV6-3, the J call TRBJ2-5; D is perhaps TRBD2 (7 bases). The CDR3 extends over 20 amino acids. Looked up from germline, CDR1 is MNHEY and CDR2 is SVGEGT. V lost 0 bases and J lost 5, with 28 bases in between. In nucleotides, the CDR3 is TGTGCCAGCAGTTACTCGGGGGCAAGCGGGAACAATCTAAGAAGGGAGACCCAGTACTTC. Translating gives CASSYSGASGNNLRRETQYF.

The CDR3: CASSLEDSNEQFF. In DNA, the CDR3 is TGCGCCAGCAGCTTGGAGGACAGTAATGAGCAGTTCTTC. The chain uses TRBV5-1 and TRBJ2-1; D might be TRBD1 (6 bases). The germline V gene has CDR1 SGHRS and CDR2 YFSETQ. CDR3 size: 13 residues. Trimming cost V 0 bases and J 7 bases, with 8 bases left between them.

The V call is TRBV20-1, the J call TRBJ1-3; D is uncertain. V lost 1 base, J lost 2 bases, and 6 bases lay in between. Germline CDR1 and CDR2: DFQATT and SNEGSKA (reference sequence). This CDR3 region has 13 residues. CDR3 nucleotides: TGCAGTGCTAGAGGGTCGCCTGGAAACACCATATATTTT. It yields the protein CSARGSPGNTIYF.

Worth noting for this clonotype: A much larger clone lies one base from this, so it may be a read error. The V gene is TRBV11-3, the J gene TRBJ1-1; D is possibly TRBD1 (5 bases). The CDR3 is made up of 13 amino acids. The V and J ends lost 3 bases and 3 bases respectively, with 8 bases between them. Germline V lookup: CDR1 SGHNT, CDR2 YENEEA. The CDR3 region is CASSLEGHTEAFF. The CDR3 nucleotides are TGTGCCAGCAGCTTGGAGGGGCACACTGAAGCTTTCTTT.

This clonotype showed up just a few times. The V call is TRBV12-3 or TRBV12-4, the J call TRBJ2-5; D gene ambiguous. The CDR3 loop spans 15 amino acids. The V end was cut by 6 bases, the J end by 0 bases, with 14 bases between. The CDR3: CASSQGMVDQETQYF. CDR3 DNA: TGTGCCAGCAGCCAAGGGATGGTCGACCAAGAGACCCAGTACTTC.

The genes are TRBV20-1 and TRBJ1-1, with a weak D call TRBD1 (6 bases). CDR1 and CDR2 from the germline V gene are DFQATT and SNEGSKA (reference sequence). The length of the CDR3 is 14 residues. Deletions cut 3 bases from V and 0 bases from J, with 11 bases between. The CDR3 region is CSASRDIMNTEAFF. The CDR3 DNA is TGCAGTGCTAGCCGGGACATCATGAACACTGAAGCTTTCTTT.

CDR3 region: CASSNPGTSRETQYF. For the CDR3, the DNA is TGTGCCAGCAGCAACCCAGGTACCAGCCGGGAGACCCAGTACTTC. The genes are TRBV7-2 and TRBJ2-5; D is unresolved. V was shortened by 5 bases and J by 5 bases, with 18 bases between the two germline ends. In germline, CDR1 is SGHTA, CDR2 FQGNSA. The CDR3 length is 15 residues. Full variable domain (outside the CDR3, taken from reference TRBV7-2 and TRBJ2-5): GAGVSQSPSNKVTEKGKDVELRCDPISGHTALYWYRQSLGQGLEFLIYFQGNSAPDKSGLPSDRFSAERTGGSVSTLTIQRTQQEDSAVYLCASSNPGTSRETQYFGPGTRLLVL.

In DNA form, the CDR3 reads TGCGCCAGCAGCTTAGGAGGAGCGCGAGGGGGCAATGAGCAGTTCTTC. It codes for CASSLGGARGGNEQFF. The V and J genes are TRBV5-1 and TRBJ2-1; the D gene is possibly TRBD1 (6 bases). This CDR3 contains 16 residues. Germline V gene sequence: CDR1 SGHRS, CDR2 YFSETQ. Trimming pared 2 bases from V and 6 bases from J, leaving 18 bases between.

Concerning this clonotype: An end of the junction does not agree with germline; a read error may underlie this. The chain joins TRBV9 to TRBJ2-1; 8 bases align to TRBD2. The CDR3 is 18 amino acids. The germline V gene has CDR1 SGDLS and CDR2 YYNGEE. CDR3 sequence reads: CTSSFSGSDPAYANEQFF. The CDR3 DNA reads TGTACCAGCAGCTTCAGCGGGAGTGACCCTGCGTACGCGAATGAGCAGTTCTTC.

The chain links TRBV6-2 or TRBV6-3 to TRBJ1-1; D remains unclear. Germline V gene sequence: CDR1 MNHEY, CDR2 SVGEGT. This CDR3 contains 15 residues. V was clipped by 7 bases and J by 1 base, with 16 bases between them. CDR3 sequence reads: CASNPHAGGNTEAFF. CDR3 DNA: TGTGCCAGCAACCCCCACGCTGGCGGGAACACTGAAGCTTTCTTT.

This clonotype was seen a few times. J is TRBJ2-7 and V is TRBV6-2 or TRBV6-3, with D unresolved. The CDR3 covers 12 residues. The germline V gene encodes CDR1 MNHEY and CDR2 SVGEGT. V dropped 6 bases and J dropped 0 bases, with 6 bases sitting between them. In nucleotides, the CDR3 is TGTGCCAGCAGAACGCCCTCCTACGAGCAGTACTTC. Translation: CASRTPSYEQYF.

The J gene is TRBJ1-2, the V gene TRBV19, with 7 bases fitting TRBD1. The CDR3 sequence is 15 residues long. Unmatched junction bases numbered 11, after V lost 5 bases and J lost 5 bases. Germline V lookup: CDR1 LNHDA, CDR2 SQIVND (reference sequence). The CDR3 DNA is TGTGCCAGTAGTCCGGAGCCTATGACAGGGTATGGCTACACCTTC. Protein product: CASSPEPMTGYGYTF.

DNA of the CDR3: TGTGCCAGCTCCCGACAGGGTCAGCCCCAGCATTTT. It yields the protein CASSRQGQPQHF. This sequence joins TRBV18 and TRBJ1-5; 7 bases are a match to TRBD1. This CDR3 has 12 residues. Germline V gene sequence: CDR1 KGHSH, CDR2 LQKENI. J gave up 6 bases and V 6 bases, and 2 bases lay outside the gene matches.